The TCR beta chain under discussion was sequenced for a study of OX40 agonist ivuxolimab in advanced cancers. On the study more broadly: An anti-OX40 (CD134) antibody with agonistic activity, ivuxolimab, was administered to patients.

Assay used: immunoSEQ multiplex PCR; TCRdb lists only in-frame clones, some missing. Seen here are 40,000 to 60,000 clones, roughly 85% observed once, and the top ten hold 20%. As for this clone: Its antigen remains unknown.

Study-level results: Clonal expansion was seen in CD4+ and CD8+ blood T cells by week 6 at 0.1 to 3.0 mg/kg.

Germline V CDR1 and CDR2: SGHTA, FQGTGA. V dropped 5 bases and J dropped 4; count of bases not matched to a gene: 6. The CDR3 is made up of 15 amino acids. V gene TRBV7-3 combines with J gene TRBJ2-3, with 10 bases matching TRBD1. The sequence came from an adult with an advanced solid tumor such as melanoma, head and neck, liver or kidney cancer. This sample comprised CD4+ or CD8+ T cells sorted from blood, obtained in a trial of the OX40 agonist ivuxolimab. CDR3 sequence (DNA): TGTGCCAGCAGCCTCCGGGACAGGGGTTCAGATACGCAGTATTTT. It encodes CASSLRDRGSDTQYF.